This T cell receptor beta chain appears in the sequencing data of a study of T cells in Graves' hyperthyroidism and ophthalmopathy. The germline CDR1 and CDR2 sequences are MNHNS and SASEGT. The CDR3 spans 14 residues. V gave up 6 bases and J gave up 5 bases, with 16 bases separating them. From RNA transcripts, TCR beta CDR3 regions were amplified. Initially, a first-round RT-PCR of the TCR CDR3 employed the HTBI primer set. TCRdb reprocessed the multiplex PCR reads with MiXCR, giving one entry per CDR3 protein. The data contain 250,000 to 350,000 distinct CDR3 sequences, roughly 17% of them singletons. Findings and limits, study-wide: Classification by a 13 V-J model distinguished ophthalmopathy from stable hyperthyroidism.

Exclusion of patients followed from uncontrolled infection, other autoimmune disease, pregnancy or lactation. About this clonotype: Antigen: not known.

This chain uses TRBV6-1 with TRBJ1-1; no clear D gene. The sequence was obtained from a man aged 25-45 years with Graves' hyperthyroidism. The sample consisted of blood. CDR3 in DNA: TGTGCCAGCAGCGAGAGGAGGAGTTGGACTGAAGCTTTCTTT. It yields the protein CASSERRSWTEAFF.